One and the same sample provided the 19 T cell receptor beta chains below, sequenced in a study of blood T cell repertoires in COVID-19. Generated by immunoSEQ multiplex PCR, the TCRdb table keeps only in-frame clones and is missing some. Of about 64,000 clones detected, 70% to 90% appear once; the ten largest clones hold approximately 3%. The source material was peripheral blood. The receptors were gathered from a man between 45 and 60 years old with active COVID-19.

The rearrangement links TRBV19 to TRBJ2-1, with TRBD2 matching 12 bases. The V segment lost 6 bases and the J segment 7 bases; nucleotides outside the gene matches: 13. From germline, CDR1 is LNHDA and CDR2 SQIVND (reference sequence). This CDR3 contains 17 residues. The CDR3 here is CASRPSSLAGGLNEQFF. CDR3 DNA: TGTGCCAGTAGGCCCTCCTCACTAGCGGGAGGTTTGAATGAGCAGTTCTTC.

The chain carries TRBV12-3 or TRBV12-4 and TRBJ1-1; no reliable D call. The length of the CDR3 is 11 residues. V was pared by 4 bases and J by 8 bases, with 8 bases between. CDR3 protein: CASSSGLEAFF. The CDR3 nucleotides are TGTGCCAGCAGTTCAGGACTCGAAGCTTTCTTT.

CDR3 loop: CASSPSYRDEKLFF. CDR3 in DNA: TGTGCCAGCAGCCCCTCTTATCGGGATGAAAAACTGTTTTTT. The chain has TRBV4-2 and TRBJ1-4; no clear D. CDR3 size: 14 residues. V was pared by 4 bases and J by 6 bases, with 12 bases between. Germline V gives CDR1 LGHNA, CDR2 YNFKEQ.

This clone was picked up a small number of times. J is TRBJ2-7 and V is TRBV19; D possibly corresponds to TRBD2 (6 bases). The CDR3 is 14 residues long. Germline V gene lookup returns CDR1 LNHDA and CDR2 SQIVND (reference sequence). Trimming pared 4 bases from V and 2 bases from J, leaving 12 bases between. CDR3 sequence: CASSTGVMPYEQYF. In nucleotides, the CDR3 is TGTGCCAGTAGTACGGGAGTTATGCCCTACGAGCAGTACTTC.

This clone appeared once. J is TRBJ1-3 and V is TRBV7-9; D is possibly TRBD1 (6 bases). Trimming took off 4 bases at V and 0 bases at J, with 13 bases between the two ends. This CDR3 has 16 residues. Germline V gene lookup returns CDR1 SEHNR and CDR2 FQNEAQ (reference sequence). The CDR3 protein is CASSSGDTFSGNTIYF. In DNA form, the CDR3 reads TGTGCCAGCAGCTCCGGGGACACCTTCTCTGGAAACACCATATATTTT.

Written as DNA, the CDR3 is TGTGCCAGCATACCCGCCCGGGTGGCCTACAATGAGCAGTTCTTC. This encodes CASIPARVAYNEQFF. The chain joins TRBV3-1 (or the pseudogene TRBV3-2) to TRBJ2-1, with unresolved D. This CDR3 has 15 amino acids. In germline, CDR1 is LGHDT, CDR2 YNNKEL (reference sequence). V was cut by 7 bases and J by 2 bases, with 15 bases left in between.

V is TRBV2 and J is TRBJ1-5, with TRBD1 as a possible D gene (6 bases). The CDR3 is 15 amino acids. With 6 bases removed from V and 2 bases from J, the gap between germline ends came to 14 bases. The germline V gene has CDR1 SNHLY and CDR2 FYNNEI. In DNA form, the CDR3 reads TGTGCCAGCAGGCACGACAGGTGGGGCAATCAGCCCCAGCATTTT. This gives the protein CASRHDRWGNQPQHF.

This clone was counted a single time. The CDR3 nucleotides are TGTGCCAGCAGCGTAGAGGGGGACAGCGCCTACGAGCAGTACTTC. Translated: CASSVEGDSAYEQYF. The chain employs TRBV9 and TRBJ2-7, with 7 bases aligning to TRBD1. J lost 2 bases, V lost 0 bases, and 5 bases had no gene match. This CDR3 comprises 15 residues. The germline V gene has CDR1 SGDLS and CDR2 YYNGEE.

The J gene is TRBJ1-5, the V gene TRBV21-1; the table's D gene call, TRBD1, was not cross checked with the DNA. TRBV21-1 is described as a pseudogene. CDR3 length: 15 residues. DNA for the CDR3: TGTGCCAGCAGCAAAGCGCGTCAGGGGGATCAGCCCCAGCATTTT. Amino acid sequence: CASSKARQGDQPQHF.

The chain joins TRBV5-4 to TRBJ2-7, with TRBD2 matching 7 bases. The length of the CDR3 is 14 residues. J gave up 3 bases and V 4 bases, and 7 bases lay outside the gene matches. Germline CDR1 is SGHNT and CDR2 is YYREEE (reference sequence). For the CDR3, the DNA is TGTGCCAGCAGCCCCAGCGGGAAGAACTACGAGCAGTACTTC. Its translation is CASSPSGKNYEQYF.

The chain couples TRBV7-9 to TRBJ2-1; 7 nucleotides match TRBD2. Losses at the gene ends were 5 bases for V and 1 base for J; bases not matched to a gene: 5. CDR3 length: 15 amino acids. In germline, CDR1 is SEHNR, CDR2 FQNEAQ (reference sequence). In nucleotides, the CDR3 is TGTGCCAGCAGCCTGTTGGGGGGGTCCTACAATGAGCAGTTCTTC. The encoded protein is CASSLLGGSYNEQFF.

In nucleotides, the CDR3 is TGCGCCAGCAGTGATAAGGGACAGGGGGGCACCGGGGAGCTGTTTTTT. It is translated as CASSDKGQGGTGELFF. This rearrangement joins TRBV10-1 to TRBJ2-2, with 11 bases aligning to TRBD1. Per germline, CDR1 WNHNN and CDR2 SYGVQD (reference sequence). The V gene end was trimmed by 3 bases and the J gene end by 4 bases; junction bases not matched to a gene: 4. The length of the CDR3 is 16 residues.

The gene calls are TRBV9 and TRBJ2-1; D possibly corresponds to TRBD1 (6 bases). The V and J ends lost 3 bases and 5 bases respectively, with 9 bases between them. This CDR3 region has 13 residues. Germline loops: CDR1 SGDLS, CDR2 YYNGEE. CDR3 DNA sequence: TGTGCCAGCAGCGAGGGACAAGACAATGAGCAGTTCTTC. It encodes CASSEGQDNEQFF.

In DNA, the CDR3 is TGTGCCAGCAGCTGGGGACAGCACACTGAAGCTTTCTTT. Translated, it gives CASSWGQHTEAFF. This rearrangement joins TRBV7-9 to TRBJ1-1, with 7 bases identical to TRBD1. The germline V gene has CDR1 SEHNR and CDR2 FQNEAQ (reference sequence). The trim removed 4 bases at V and 3 bases at J, leaving 2 bases unmatched. This CDR3 has 13 residues.

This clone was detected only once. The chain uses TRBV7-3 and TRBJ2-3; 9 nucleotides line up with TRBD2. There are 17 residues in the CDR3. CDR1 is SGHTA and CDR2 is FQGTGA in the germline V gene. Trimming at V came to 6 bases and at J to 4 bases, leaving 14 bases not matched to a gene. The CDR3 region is CASSSNKLGGGADTQYF. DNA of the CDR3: TGTGCCAGCAGTTCCAATAAGCTAGGCGGGGGGGCAGATACGCAGTATTTT.

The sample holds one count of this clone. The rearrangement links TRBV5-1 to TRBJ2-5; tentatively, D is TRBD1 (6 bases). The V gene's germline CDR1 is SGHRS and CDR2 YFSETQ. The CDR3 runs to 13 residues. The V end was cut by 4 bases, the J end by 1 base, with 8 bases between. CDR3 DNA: TGCGCCAGCAGCGGGGACACCCAAGAGACCCAGTACTTC. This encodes CASSGDTQETQYF.

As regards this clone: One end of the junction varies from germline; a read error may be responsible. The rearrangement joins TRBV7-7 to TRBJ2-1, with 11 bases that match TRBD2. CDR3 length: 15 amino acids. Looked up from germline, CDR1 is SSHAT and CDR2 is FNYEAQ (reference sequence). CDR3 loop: CASSLVLAGDNEQFF. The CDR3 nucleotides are TGTGCTAGCAGCTTGGTACTAGCGGGGGACAATGAGCAGTTCTTC.

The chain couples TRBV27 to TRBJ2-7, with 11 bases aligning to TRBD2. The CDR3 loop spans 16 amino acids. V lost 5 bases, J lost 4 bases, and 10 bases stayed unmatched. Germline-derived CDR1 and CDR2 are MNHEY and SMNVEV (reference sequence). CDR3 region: CASSDSPLAGVYEQYF. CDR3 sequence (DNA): TGTGCCAGCAGTGATTCCCCACTAGCGGGAGTTTACGAGCAGTACTTC.

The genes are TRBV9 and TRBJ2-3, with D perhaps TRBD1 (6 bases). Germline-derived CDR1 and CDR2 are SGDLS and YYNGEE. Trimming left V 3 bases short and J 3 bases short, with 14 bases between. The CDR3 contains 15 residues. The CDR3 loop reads CASSERPGQTDTQYF. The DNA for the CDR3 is TGTGCCAGCAGCGAGCGCCCGGGACAAACAGATACGCAGTATTTT. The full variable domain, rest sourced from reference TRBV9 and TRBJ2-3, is DSGVTQTPKHLITATGQRVTLRCSPRSGDLSVYWYQQSLDQGLQFLIQYYNGEERAKGNILERFSAQQFPDLHSELNLSSLELGDSALYFCASSERPGQTDTQYFGPGTRLTVL.